Following are 5 T cell receptor beta chains from one sample sequenced in a study of blood T cell repertoires in COVID-19. The protocol was immunoSEQ multiplex PCR, while the TCRdb copy is restricted to in-frame clones and leaves out a portion. In the table there are 360,000 or so clones, about 90% of which are singletons. Sample: peripheral blood. The source is a man younger than 35 with active or convalescent COVID-19.

The chain uses TRBV19 and TRBJ2-1; 11 bases agree with TRBD2. Trimming cost V 3 bases and J 7 bases; bases outside gene matches: 8. The CDR3 runs 16 residues. Germline values: CDR1 LNHDA, CDR2 SQIVND (reference sequence). CDR3 nucleotide sequence: TGTGCCAGTAGTATGTATAGCGGGGGGGCTGGTAATGAGCAGTTCTTC. It translates to CASSMYSGGAGNEQFF.

The chain is built from TRBV14 and TRBJ1-6; TRBD1 agrees at 10 bases. This CDR3 contains 15 residues. The ends lost 0 bases at V and 7 bases at J; junction bases unmatched: 0. Germline V gene lookup returns CDR1 SGHDN and CDR2 FVKESK. The CDR3 region is CASSQEDRGNSPLHF. The DNA of the CDR3 is TGTGCCAGCAGCCAAGAGGACAGGGGGAATTCACCCCTCCACTTT.

The chain links TRBV13 to TRBJ2-2, with 9 nucleotides matching TRBD1. Trimming took 0 bases from V and 7 from J; bases not matched to a gene: 6. This CDR3 is 16 amino acids long. The germline gives CDR1 PRHDT, CDR2 FYEKMQ (reference sequence). The CDR3 sequence is CASSLGNRGHIGELFF. DNA of the CDR3: TGTGCCAGCAGCTTAGGGAACAGGGGGCATATCGGGGAGCTGTTTTTT.

The V gene is TRBV28, the J gene TRBJ1-2, with a weak D call TRBD1 (6 bases). Trimming cost V 9 bases and J 4 bases, with 12 bases left between them. This CDR3 is 12 amino acids long. Germline V CDR1 and CDR2: MDHEN, SYDVKM. This chain's CDR3 is CASSGVSYGYTF. Here the CDR3 DNA reads TGTGCCAGTTCAGGGGTCTCCTATGGCTACACCTTC.

The chain combines TRBV19 with TRBJ1-5; 8 bases align to TRBD1. Trimming removed 1 base from V and 7 bases from J; junction bases left unmatched: 3. CDR1 is LNHDA, CDR2 SQIVND, per germline (reference sequence). The CDR3 runs 14 residues. The CDR3 spells CASSIGTGRQPQHF. The DNA of the CDR3 is TGTGCCAGTAGTATAGGGACAGGGCGGCAGCCCCAGCATTTT.